This section outlines one T cell receptor (beta chain) sequence together with its context. The CDR3 contains 16 residues. V was pared by 4 bases and J by 0 bases, with 10 bases between. Germline V CDR1 and CDR2: LNHDA, SQIVND (reference sequence). This entry comes from a study of shared clonotypes between healthy human individuals. The table came from immunoSEQ multiplex PCR; TCRdb's copy has only in-frame clones and leaves some out. This table has about 600,000 clones, less than 98% appearing once. The sequence was collected from a woman aged 30 to 39 in good health. V gene TRBV19 combines with J gene TRBJ1-6, with D unclear. Material: naive CD4+ T cells sorted from blood. Sample subset: CD45RA+ positively selected. In DNA, the CDR3 is TGTGCCAGTAGTAGCCTGGGGAGCTCCTATAATTCACCCCTCCACTTT. Translation gives CASSSLGSSYNSPLHF. Full variable domain (remainder filled in from reference TRBV19 and TRBJ1-6): DGGITQSPKYLFRKEGQNVTLSCEQNLNHDAMYWYRQDPGQGLRLIYYSQIVNDFQKGDIAEGYSVSREKKESFPLTVTSAQKNPTAFYLCASSSLGSSYNSPLHFGNGTRLTVT.